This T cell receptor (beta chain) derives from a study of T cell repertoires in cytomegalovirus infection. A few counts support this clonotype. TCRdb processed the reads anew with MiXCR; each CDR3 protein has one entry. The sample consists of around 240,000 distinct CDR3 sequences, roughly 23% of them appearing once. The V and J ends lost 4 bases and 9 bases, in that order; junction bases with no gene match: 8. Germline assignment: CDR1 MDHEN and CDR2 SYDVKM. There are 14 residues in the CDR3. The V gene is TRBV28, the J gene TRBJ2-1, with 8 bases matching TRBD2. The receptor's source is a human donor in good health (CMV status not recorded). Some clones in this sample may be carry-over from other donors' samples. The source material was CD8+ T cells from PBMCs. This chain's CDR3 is CASSSTGGAGEQFF. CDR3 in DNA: TGTGCCAGCAGTTCCACCGGGGGGGCGGGTGAGCAGTTCTTC.